This TCR beta chain was recorded in a study of T cell changes during pregnancy in multiple sclerosis. CDR1 is MNHNS and CDR2 is SASEGT in the germline V gene. V lost 5 bases and J lost 1, with 11 bases in between. CDR3 length: 14 residues. The data were produced by immunoSEQ multiplex PCR, yet TCRdb's version contains in-frame clones alone and is incomplete. This table has approximately 89,000 clones, 94% appearing once. The V call is TRBV6-1, the J call TRBJ1-1; the D gene is possibly TRBD1 (6 bases). This sequence was found in a female donor with multiple sclerosis, enrolled in a pregnancy study. The source was peripheral blood, collected in the third trimester of pregnancy. The CDR3 spells CASSLGHTNTEAFF. The CDR3 region has the DNA TGTGCCAGCAGTTTGGGACATACGAACACTGAAGCTTTCTTT.